The present entry profiles one T cell receptor beta chain with its context. Original methodology: Estimation of nucleated cell counts was performed using reference gene primer amplification. The method was immunoSEQ multiplex PCR; TCRdb's version includes in-frame clones alone and lacks a portion of them. V and J calls and clone size follow that table, whereas D and trimming were derived from the DNA. The table shows around 29,000 clones, with 80% to 90% occurring only once. The record originates from a study of blood T cell repertoires in COVID-19. Study background: Acute and convalescent COVID-19 samples came from the United States, Italy and Spain. Nucleic acid was either cDNA or gDNA, and it came from T cells, B-cell-depleted T cells, or PBMCs.

Seattle cases were enrolled at active infection and followed longitudinally. The sequence came from a woman of 80 years or more with COVID-19, enrolled during active disease. Sequencing was done on a sample of peripheral blood.

CDR3 nucleotides: TGCAGCGTTGGTTATAATGAAAAACTGTTTTTT. It translates to CSVGYNEKLFF. The chain is built from TRBV29-1 and TRBJ1-4; D ambiguous. From germline, CDR1 is SQVTM and CDR2 ANQGSEA. The V end lost 4 bases, the J end lost 4 bases, and 4 bases lay between the germline ends. The CDR3 totals 11 residues. The full variable domain, with the rest looked up from reference TRBV29-1 and TRBJ1-4, is SAVISQKPSRDICQRGTSLTIQCQVDSQVTMMFWYRQQPGQSLTLIATANQGSEATYESGFVIDKFPISRPNLTFSTLTVSNMSPEDSSIYLCSVGYNEKLFFGSGTQLSVL.